This T cell receptor beta chain was sequenced in a study of beta chain features in type 1 diabetes. For the study at large: The study examined about 100 million sorted cells across all samples. Study-wide results and limits: All four CD4+ subsets from Type 1 diabetes patients carried moderately but significantly shorter TCRB CDR3s. High TCR expression in some cells could lead to their over-representation in cDNA sequencing. Naive, central memory and regulatory TCRB repertoires appeared more similar among patients than healthy donors.

All of the isolated RNA was reverse transcribed, so expressed TCRB transcripts were sequenced. Produced via immunoSEQ multiplex PCR; TCRdb's table is partial and in-frame only. Here the sample spans more than 150,000 clones, 9% being singletons. This clone was seen more than once but under ten times. Its antigen remains unknown. Other DNA sequences from this sample encode an identical CDR3 as well. This clonotype originated in a woman in her 30s with type 1 diabetes. The source material was central memory CD4+ T cells from blood.

CDR3 DNA: TGCGCCAGCAGCTTCGACAGAAACTATGGCTACACCTTC. This gives the protein CASSFDRNYGYTF. The genes are TRBV5-1 and TRBJ1-2; tentative D call: TRBD1 (5 bases). Per the germline V gene, CDR1 is SGHRS and CDR2 is YFSETQ. This CDR3 has 13 residues. The germline V and J ends were trimmed by 2 bases and 2 bases, with 7 bases remaining between them.